Included here is one T cell receptor (beta chain) sequence, with context. This record belongs to a study of T-cell reconstitution after alpha-beta-depleted transplantation in children. The V and J ends lost 4 bases and 4 bases, in that order; junction bases with no gene match: 5. Germline V gene sequence: CDR1 DFQATT, CDR2 SNEGSKA (reference sequence). The CDR3 has 14 residues. Preparation of the TCRbeta library used unique molecular identifiers. TCRdb recomputed calls from the PCR reads with MiXCR, one row per CDR3 protein. This repertoire shows some 200,000 distinct CDR3 sequences, 9% to 10% found once; its top ten account for approximately 5%.

The TCR was taken from a human donor who donated a stem cell graft to a child with SCID. The chain couples TRBV20-1 to TRBJ2-1; 9 positions match TRBD1. The sample consisted of PBMCs from the stem cell graft donor, taken from the stem cell graft. The CDR3 region has the DNA TGCAGTGCTATTGACAGGGGGGTTTACAATGAGCAGTTCTTC. This sequence encodes CSAIDRGVYNEQFF.